The 20 T cell receptor beta chains below all came from one sample that was sequenced in a study of blood T cell repertoires in COVID-19. The method was immunoSEQ multiplex PCR; TCRdb's version includes in-frame clones alone and lacks a portion of them. The sample consists of approximately 100,000 clones, around 81% of them appearing once. Specimen: peripheral blood. These receptor sequences come from a human donor in a cohort sampled during active COVID-19.

The DNA of the CDR3 is TGTGCCAGCAGAACTACAGGGGTGTCGGAGACCCAGTACTTC. This sequence encodes CASRTTGVSETQYF. The genes are TRBV6-6 and TRBJ2-5, with TRBD1 identical over 7 bases. This CDR3 is 14 amino acids long. Germline V lookup: CDR1 MNHNY, CDR2 SVGAGI (reference sequence). The junction had 9 bases not matched to a gene; V was cut back by 6 bases and J by 5 bases.

This clone was seen just once. This rearrangement joins TRBV19 to TRBJ1-1; D is possibly TRBD1 (5 bases). CDR1 is LNHDA and CDR2 is SQIVND in the germline V gene (reference sequence). V was trimmed by 5 bases and J by 8 bases, leaving 21 bases between them. CDR3 size: 15 residues. The CDR3 sequence is CASSPISAGQGEAFF. CDR3 in DNA: TGTGCCAGTAGTCCGATCTCGGCAGGGCAGGGAGAAGCTTTCTTT. The variable domain in full, completed from reference TRBV19 and TRBJ1-1, reads DGGITQSPKYLFRKEGQNVTLSCEQNLNHDAMYWYRQDPGQGLRLIYYSQIVNDFQKGDIAEGYSVSREKKESFPLTVTSAQKNPTAFYLCASSPISAGQGEAFFGQGTRLTVV.

V is TRBV7-2 and J is TRBJ1-1; possibly TRBD1 for D (6 bases). The V end was cut by 8 bases, the J end by 3 bases, with 16 bases between. Germline V gene lookup returns CDR1 SGHTA and CDR2 FQGNSA. The CDR3 contains 14 residues. The CDR3 loop is CASGGSQGYTEAFF. DNA of the CDR3: TGTGCCAGCGGGGGTTCACAGGGATACACTGAAGCTTTCTTT.

The chain employs TRBV30 and TRBJ1-3; D remains ambiguous. V was clipped by 4 bases and J by 0 bases, with 13 bases between them. Germline assignment: CDR1 GTSNPN and CDR2 SVGIG (reference sequence). The CDR3 runs to 15 residues. The CDR3 region has the DNA TGTGCCTGGACAAGAAAAGCGAGCTCTGGAAACACCATATATTTT. Amino acid sequence: CAWTRKASSGNTIYF. Full variable domain (missing parts from reference TRBV30 and TRBJ1-3): SQTIHQWPATLVQPVGSPLSLECTVEGTSNPNLYWYRQAAGRGLQLLFYSVGIGQISSEVPQNLSASRPQDRQFILSSKKLLLSDSGFYLCAWTRKASSGNTIYFGEGSWLTVV.

This clone was counted only a few times. This CDR3 reads CASSYDRQENSPLHF. CDR3 in DNA: TGTGCCAGCAGTTACGATCGACAGGAGAATTCACCCCTCCACTTT. V usage is TRBV6-6 and J usage is TRBJ1-6, with D tentatively TRBD1 (6 bases). CDR1 is MNHNY and CDR2 is SVGAGI in the germline V gene (reference sequence). This CDR3 has 15 residues. V was trimmed by 2 bases and J by 7 bases, leaving 12 bases between them.

The chain uses TRBV27 and TRBJ2-1, with TRBD2 matching 7 bases. The CDR3 runs to 13 residues. The V segment lost 6 bases and the J segment 4 bases; nucleotides outside the gene matches: 3. Germline values: CDR1 MNHEY, CDR2 SMNVEV (reference sequence). CDR3 DNA sequence: TGTGCCAGCAGCCTAGCGGTTTACAATGAGCAGTTCTTC. Protein sequence: CASSLAVYNEQFF.

The chain uses TRBV7-8 and TRBJ2-7, with 10 bases identical to TRBD2. Trimming cost V 0 bases and J 11 bases; bases outside gene matches: 4. CDR1 is SGHVS, CDR2 FQNEAQ, per germline. The CDR3 covers 13 residues. CDR3 sequence (DNA): TGTGCCAGCAGCTTAGCGTCTAGCGGGAGTGAGTACTTC. This codes for CASSLASSGSEYF. Variable domain in full (rest from reference TRBV7-8 and TRBJ2-7): GAGVSQSPRYKVAKRGQDVALRCDPISGHVSLFWYQQALGQGPEFLTYFQNEAQLDKSGLPSDRFFAERPEGSVSTLKIQRTQQEDSAVYLCASSLASSGSEYFGPGTRLTVT.

The chain links TRBV11-2 to TRBJ2-1; 11 positions match TRBD2. Germline assignment: CDR1 SGHAT and CDR2 FQNNGV. V shed 1 base, J shed 10 bases, and the junction held 9 bases outside the gene matches. The CDR3 contains 16 residues. This CDR3 reads CASSLVLAGGGKEQFF. The CDR3 DNA follows: TGTGCCAGCAGCTTAGTTCTAGCGGGAGGAGGGAAGGAGCAGTTCTTC.

The genes are TRBV4-1 and TRBJ2-2, with TRBD1 as a possible D gene (5 bases). This CDR3 contains 15 residues. Trimming took off 1 base at V and 7 bases at J, with 13 bases between the two ends. Germline CDR1 is MGHRA and CDR2 is YSYEKL. The CDR3 sequence is CASSQVTRDHGELFF. The CDR3 coding sequence is TGCGCCAGCAGCCAAGTTACCAGGGATCACGGGGAGCTGTTTTTT.

There are a few counts of this clone. The chain combines TRBV27 with TRBJ2-1; TRBD2 agrees at 7 bases. Germline assignment: CDR1 MNHEY and CDR2 SMNVEV (reference sequence). The CDR3 has 12 amino acids. The ends lost 6 bases at V and 14 bases at J; junction bases unmatched: 10. CDR3 nucleotides: TGTGCCAGCAGCCAAACCGGACTAGGGGAGTTCTTC. Protein: CASSQTGLGEFF.

The DNA of the CDR3 is TGTGCCTGGAGTGTAGGACACGTCTATGGCTACACCTTC. The encoded protein is CAWSVGHVYGYTF. The J gene is TRBJ1-2, the V gene TRBV30; TRBD1 is a possible D gene (5 bases). Germline-derived CDR1 and CDR2 are GTSNPN and SVGIG (reference sequence). V was clipped by 0 bases and J by 4 bases, with 9 bases between them. The CDR3 length is 13 residues.

This rearrangement joins TRBV19 to TRBJ2-1, with TRBD1 identical over 10 bases. Looked up from germline, CDR1 is LNHDA and CDR2 is SQIVND (reference sequence). The CDR3 length is 12 residues. Trimming at V came to 6 bases and at J to 10 bases, leaving 3 bases not matched to a gene. CDR3 loop: CASSPDRGEQFF. In nucleotides, the CDR3 is TGTGCCAGTAGCCCGGACAGGGGGGAGCAGTTCTTC.

V and J are TRBV6-5 and TRBJ1-1; 7 bases agree with TRBD1. Germline CDR1 and CDR2: MNHEY and SVGAGI. This CDR3 contains 13 residues. With V trimmed by 2 bases and J by 5 bases, 2 bases remained unmatched. The CDR3 sequence: CASSYGTATEAFF. The DNA of the CDR3 is TGTGCCAGCAGTTACGGGACAGCGACTGAAGCTTTCTTT.

The CDR3 sequence: CASSPGGRGGKRYEQYF. CDR3 DNA: TGTGCCAGTAGCCCCGGCGGACGGGGAGGGAAACGCTACGAGCAGTACTTC. V is TRBV19 and J is TRBJ2-7, with 7 bases fitting TRBD2. V was clipped by 6 bases and J by 3 bases; unmatched bases: 17. The CDR3 contains 17 residues. The germline CDR1 and CDR2 sequences are LNHDA and SQIVND (reference sequence).

This chain uses TRBV2 with TRBJ2-5, with D perhaps TRBD1 (6 bases). V dropped 3 bases and J dropped 3 bases, with 11 bases sitting between them. The length of the CDR3 is 14 residues. Per germline, CDR1 SNHLY and CDR2 FYNNEI. The CDR3 DNA sequence: TGTGCCAGCAGTGACGGCAGGGGAGAAGAGACCCAGTACTTC. This translates into CASSDGRGEETQYF.

The sample holds a few counts of this clone. This same CDR3 is encoded by further DNA sequences in the sample. This chain uses TRBV19 with TRBJ1-1; D gene ambiguous. Deletions cut 5 bases from V and 1 base from J, with 8 bases between. Per germline, CDR1 LNHDA and CDR2 SQIVND (reference sequence). The length of the CDR3 is 13 residues. CDR3 bases: TGTGCCAGTAGTTTAACACGGAACACTGAAGCTTTCTTT. As protein: CASSLTRNTEAFF.

The chain carries TRBV7-3 and TRBJ2-1; 8 bases match TRBD2. This CDR3 is 16 amino acids long. The V segment lost 5 bases and the J segment 0 bases; nucleotides outside the gene matches: 6. Per germline, CDR1 SGHTA and CDR2 FQGTGA. The CDR3 loop is CASSPRGGFSYNEQFF. DNA for the CDR3: TGTGCCAGCAGCCCCCGGGGGGGCTTCTCCTACAATGAGCAGTTCTTC.

This clone was counted ten times or more. The genes are TRBV3-1 (or the pseudogene TRBV3-2) and TRBJ2-7; 15 bases are a match to TRBD2. The germline V gene encodes CDR1 LGHDT and CDR2 YNNKEL (reference sequence). The CDR3 spans 19 residues. The V and J ends lost 8 bases and 2 bases, in that order; junction bases with no gene match: 16. CDR3 sequence: CASARPGLAGGGGPYEQYF. DNA of the CDR3: TGTGCCAGCGCCCGACCGGGACTAGCGGGAGGTGGGGGACCCTACGAGCAGTACTTC.

The V gene is TRBV11-3, the J gene TRBJ1-2, with D possibly TRBD1 on 6 matching bases. This CDR3 has 16 amino acids. V lost 1 base to trimming and J lost 8 bases, with 20 bases between them. Looked up from germline, CDR1 is SGHNT and CDR2 is YENEEA. CDR3 loop: CASSLGDQGMLTGYTF. Here the CDR3 DNA reads TGTGCCAGCAGCTTAGGTGACCAGGGGATGCTCACCGGCTACACCTTC. Full variable domain (remainder filled in from reference TRBV11-3 and TRBJ1-2): EAGVVQSPRYKIIEKKQPVAFWCNPISGHNTLYWYLQNLGQGPELLIRYENEEAVDDSQLPKDRFSAERLKGVDSTLKIQPAELGDSAVYLCASSLGDQGMLTGYTFGSGTRLTVV.

This chain links TRBV5-6 with TRBJ1-6; 10 bases agree with TRBD1. The CDR3 contains 16 residues. CDR1 SGHDT and CDR2 YYEEEE come from the germline V gene. Trimming cost V 4 bases and J 10 bases; bases outside gene matches: 11. CDR3 coding DNA: TGTGCCAGCAGCCTCTACTCGGGACAGGGGTTATCACCCCTCCACTTT. This translates into CASSLYSGQGLSPLHF.